The rows below give T cell receptor beta chains drawn from one sample of a study of CD8 T cells in Susac syndrome. TCRdb re-analysed the immunoSEQ multiplex PCR reads in MiXCR, keeping a single row per CDR3 protein. The sample consists of 100,000 to 150,000 distinct CDR3 sequences, around 94% of them appearing once. Sequenced sample: CD4+ T cells from PBMCs. The receptors derive from a human donor in good health. The CDR3 runs from the conserved cysteine through the conserved F or W. Fields, in order: V gene, J gene, D gene, CDR3 protein, CDR3 DNA. D genes are given only for firm matches.

v_gene: TRBV18; j_gene: TRBJ2-7; d_gene: .; CDR3aa: CASSPWGLAGSYEQYF; CDR3nt: TGTGCCAGCTCACCATGGGGGTTGGCCGGCTCCTACGAGCAGTACTTC
v_gene: TRBV5-1; j_gene: TRBJ1-1; d_gene: .; CDR3aa: CASSLAVDTTEAFF; CDR3nt: TGCGCCAGCAGCTTGGCCGTGGACACTACTGAAGCTTTCTTT
v_gene: TRBV5-1; j_gene: TRBJ2-5; d_gene: .; CDR3aa: CASSPVPGTQETQYF; CDR3nt: TGCGCCAGCAGCCCGGTACCCGGTACCCAAGAGACCCAGTACTTC
v_gene: TRBV2; j_gene: TRBJ2-5; d_gene: .; CDR3aa: CASKGREGPETQYF; CDR3nt: TGTGCCAGCAAAGGGCGGGAAGGTCCAGAGACCCAGTACTTC
v_gene: TRBV29-1; j_gene: TRBJ1-3; d_gene: .; CDR3aa: CSVRPSGNTIYF; CDR3nt: TGCAGCGTGCGCCCCTCTGGAAACACCATATATTTT
v_gene: TRBV11-2; j_gene: TRBJ1-1; d_gene: .; CDR3aa: CASSRAGSEAFF; CDR3nt: TGTGCCAGCAGCCGAGCGGGGTCTGAAGCTTTCTTT
v_gene: TRBV4-1; j_gene: TRBJ2-1; d_gene: TRBD2; CDR3aa: CASSQEGSGRANEQFF; CDR3nt: TGCGCCAGCAGCCAAGAAGGTAGCGGGAGGGCCAATGAGCAGTTCTTC
v_gene: TRBV2; j_gene: TRBJ1-3; d_gene: .; CDR3aa: CASRGSGNTIYF; CDR3nt: TGTGCCAGCAGGGGCTCTGGAAACACCATATATTTT
v_gene: TRBV19; j_gene: TRBJ1-4; d_gene: .; CDR3aa: CASSIPQRNEKLFF; CDR3nt: TGTGCCAGTAGTATACCCCAGAGGAATGAAAAACTGTTTTTT
v_gene: TRBV20-1; j_gene: TRBJ1-5; d_gene: .; CDR3aa: CSARDYGGHQPQHF; CDR3nt: TGCAGTGCTAGAGATTACGGGGGCCATCAGCCCCAGCATTTT
v_gene: TRBV6-1; j_gene: TRBJ2-7; d_gene: TRBD1; CDR3aa: CASSALRRDRGRIDEQYF; CDR3nt: TGTGCCAGCAGTGCTTTACGCCGGGACAGGGGGCGAATAGACGAGCAGTACTTC
v_gene: TRBV29-1; j_gene: TRBJ2-1; d_gene: TRBD2; CDR3aa: CSVVRTSSNNEQFF; CDR3nt: TGCAGCGTTGTCCGGACTAGTAGTAACAATGAGCAGTTCTTC
v_gene: TRBV19; j_gene: TRBJ1-5; d_gene: .; CDR3aa: CASSKARNQPQHF; CDR3nt: TGTGCCAGTAGTAAGGCTCGCAATCAGCCCCAGCATTTT